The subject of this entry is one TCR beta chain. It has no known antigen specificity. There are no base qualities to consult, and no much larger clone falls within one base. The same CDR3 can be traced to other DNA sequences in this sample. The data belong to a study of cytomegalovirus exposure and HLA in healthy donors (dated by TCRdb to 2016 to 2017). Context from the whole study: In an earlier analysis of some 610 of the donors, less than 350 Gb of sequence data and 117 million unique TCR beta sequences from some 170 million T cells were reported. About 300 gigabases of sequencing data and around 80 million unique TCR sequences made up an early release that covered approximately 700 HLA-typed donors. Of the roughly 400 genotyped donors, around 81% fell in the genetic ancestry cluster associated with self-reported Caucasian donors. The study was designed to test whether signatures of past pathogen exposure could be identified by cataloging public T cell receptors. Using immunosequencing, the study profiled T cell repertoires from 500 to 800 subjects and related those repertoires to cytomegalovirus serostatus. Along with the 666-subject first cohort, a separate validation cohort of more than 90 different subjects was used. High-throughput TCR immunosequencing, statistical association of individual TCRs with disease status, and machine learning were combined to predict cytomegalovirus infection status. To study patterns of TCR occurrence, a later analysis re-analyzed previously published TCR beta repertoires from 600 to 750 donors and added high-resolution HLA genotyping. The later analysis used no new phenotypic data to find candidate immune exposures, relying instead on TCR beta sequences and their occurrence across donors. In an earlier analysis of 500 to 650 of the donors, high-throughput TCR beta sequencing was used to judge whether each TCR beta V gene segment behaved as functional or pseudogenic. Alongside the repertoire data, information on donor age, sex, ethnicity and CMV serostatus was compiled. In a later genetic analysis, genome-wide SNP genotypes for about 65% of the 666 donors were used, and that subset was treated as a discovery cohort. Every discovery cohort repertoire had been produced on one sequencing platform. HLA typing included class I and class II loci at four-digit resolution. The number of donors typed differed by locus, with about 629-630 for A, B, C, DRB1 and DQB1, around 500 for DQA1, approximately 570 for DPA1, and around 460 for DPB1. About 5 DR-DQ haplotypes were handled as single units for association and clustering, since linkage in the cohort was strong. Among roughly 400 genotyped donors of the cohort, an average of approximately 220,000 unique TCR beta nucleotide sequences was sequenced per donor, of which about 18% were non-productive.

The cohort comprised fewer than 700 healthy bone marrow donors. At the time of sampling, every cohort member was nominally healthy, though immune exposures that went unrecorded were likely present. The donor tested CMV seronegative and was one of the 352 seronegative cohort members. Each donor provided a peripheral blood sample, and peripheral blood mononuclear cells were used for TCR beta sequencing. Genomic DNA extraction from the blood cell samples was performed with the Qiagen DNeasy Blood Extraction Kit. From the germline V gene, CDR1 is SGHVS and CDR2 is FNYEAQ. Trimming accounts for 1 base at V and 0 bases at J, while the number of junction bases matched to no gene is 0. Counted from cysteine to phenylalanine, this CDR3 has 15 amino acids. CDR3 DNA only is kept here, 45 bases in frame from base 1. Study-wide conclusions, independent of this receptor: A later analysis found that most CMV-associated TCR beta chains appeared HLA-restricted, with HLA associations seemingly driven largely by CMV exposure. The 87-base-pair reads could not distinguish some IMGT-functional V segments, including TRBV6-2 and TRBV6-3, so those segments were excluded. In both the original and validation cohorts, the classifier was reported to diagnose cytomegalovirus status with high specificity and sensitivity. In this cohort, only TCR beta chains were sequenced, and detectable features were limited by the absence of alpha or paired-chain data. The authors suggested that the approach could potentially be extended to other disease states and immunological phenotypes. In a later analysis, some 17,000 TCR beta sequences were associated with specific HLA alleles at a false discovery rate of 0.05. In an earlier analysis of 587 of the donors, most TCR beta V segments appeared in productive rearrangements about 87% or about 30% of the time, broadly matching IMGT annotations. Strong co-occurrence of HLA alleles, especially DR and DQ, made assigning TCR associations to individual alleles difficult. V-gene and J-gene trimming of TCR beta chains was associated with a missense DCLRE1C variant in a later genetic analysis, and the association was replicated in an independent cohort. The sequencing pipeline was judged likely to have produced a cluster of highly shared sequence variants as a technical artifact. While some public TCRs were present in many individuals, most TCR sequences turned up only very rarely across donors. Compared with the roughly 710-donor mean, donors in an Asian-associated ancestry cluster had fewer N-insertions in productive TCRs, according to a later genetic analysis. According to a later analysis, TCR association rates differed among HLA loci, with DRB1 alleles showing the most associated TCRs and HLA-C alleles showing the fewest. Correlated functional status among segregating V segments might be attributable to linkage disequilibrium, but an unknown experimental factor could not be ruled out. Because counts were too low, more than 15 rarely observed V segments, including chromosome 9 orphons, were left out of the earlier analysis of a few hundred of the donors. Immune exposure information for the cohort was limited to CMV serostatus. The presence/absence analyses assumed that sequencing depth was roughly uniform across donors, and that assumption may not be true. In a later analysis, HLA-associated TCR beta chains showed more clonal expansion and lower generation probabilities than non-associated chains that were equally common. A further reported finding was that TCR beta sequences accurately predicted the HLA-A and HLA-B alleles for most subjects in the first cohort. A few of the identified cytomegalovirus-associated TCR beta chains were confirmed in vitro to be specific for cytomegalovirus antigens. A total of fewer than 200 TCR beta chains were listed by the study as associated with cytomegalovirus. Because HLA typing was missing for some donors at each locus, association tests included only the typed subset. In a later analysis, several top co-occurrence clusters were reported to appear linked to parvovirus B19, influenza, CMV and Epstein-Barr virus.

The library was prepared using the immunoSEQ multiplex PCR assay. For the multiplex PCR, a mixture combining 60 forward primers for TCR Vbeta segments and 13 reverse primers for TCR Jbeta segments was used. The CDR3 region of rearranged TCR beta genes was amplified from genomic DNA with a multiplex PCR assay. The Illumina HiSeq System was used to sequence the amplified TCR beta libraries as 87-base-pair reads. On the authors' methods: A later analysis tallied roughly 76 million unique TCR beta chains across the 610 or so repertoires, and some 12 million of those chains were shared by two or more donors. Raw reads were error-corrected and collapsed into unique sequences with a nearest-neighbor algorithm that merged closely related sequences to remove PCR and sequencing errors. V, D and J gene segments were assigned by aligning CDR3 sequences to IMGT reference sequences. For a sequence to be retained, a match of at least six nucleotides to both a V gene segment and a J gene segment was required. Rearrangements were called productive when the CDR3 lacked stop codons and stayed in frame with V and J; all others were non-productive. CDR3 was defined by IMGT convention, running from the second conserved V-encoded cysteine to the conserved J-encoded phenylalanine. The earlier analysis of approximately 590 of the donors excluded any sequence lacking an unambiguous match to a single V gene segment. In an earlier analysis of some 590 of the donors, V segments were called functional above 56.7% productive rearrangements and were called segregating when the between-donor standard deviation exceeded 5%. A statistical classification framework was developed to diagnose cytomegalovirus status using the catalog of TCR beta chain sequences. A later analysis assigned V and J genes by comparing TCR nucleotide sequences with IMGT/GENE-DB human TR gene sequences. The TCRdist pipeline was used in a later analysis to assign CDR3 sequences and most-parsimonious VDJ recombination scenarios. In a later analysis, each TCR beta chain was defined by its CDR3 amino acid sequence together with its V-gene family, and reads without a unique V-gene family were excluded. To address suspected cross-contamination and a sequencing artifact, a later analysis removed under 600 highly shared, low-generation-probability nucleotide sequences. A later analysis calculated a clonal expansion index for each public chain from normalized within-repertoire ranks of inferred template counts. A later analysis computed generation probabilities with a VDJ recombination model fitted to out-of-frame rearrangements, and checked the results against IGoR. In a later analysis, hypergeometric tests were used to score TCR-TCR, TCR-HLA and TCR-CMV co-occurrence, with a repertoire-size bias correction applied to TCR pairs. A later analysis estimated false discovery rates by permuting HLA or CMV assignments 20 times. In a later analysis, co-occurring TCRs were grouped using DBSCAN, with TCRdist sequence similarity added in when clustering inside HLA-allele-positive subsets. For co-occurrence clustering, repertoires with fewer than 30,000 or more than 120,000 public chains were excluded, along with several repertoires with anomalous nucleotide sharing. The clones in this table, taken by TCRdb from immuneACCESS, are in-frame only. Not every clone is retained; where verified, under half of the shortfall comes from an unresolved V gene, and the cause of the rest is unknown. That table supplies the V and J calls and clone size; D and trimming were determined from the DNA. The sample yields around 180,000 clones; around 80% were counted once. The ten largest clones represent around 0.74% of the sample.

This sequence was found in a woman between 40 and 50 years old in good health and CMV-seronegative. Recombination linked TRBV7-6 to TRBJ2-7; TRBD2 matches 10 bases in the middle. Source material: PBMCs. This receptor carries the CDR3 CASSLGTSGSYEQYF. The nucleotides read TGTGCCAGCAGCTTAGGGACTAGCGGCTCCTACGAGCAGTACTTC. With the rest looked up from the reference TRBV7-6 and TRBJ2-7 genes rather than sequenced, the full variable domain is GAGVSQSPRYKVTKRGQDVALRCDPISGHVSLYWYRQALGQGPEFLTYFNYEAQQDKSGLPNDRFSAERPEGSISTLTIQRTEQRDSAMYRCASSLGTSGSYEQYFGPGTRLTVT.